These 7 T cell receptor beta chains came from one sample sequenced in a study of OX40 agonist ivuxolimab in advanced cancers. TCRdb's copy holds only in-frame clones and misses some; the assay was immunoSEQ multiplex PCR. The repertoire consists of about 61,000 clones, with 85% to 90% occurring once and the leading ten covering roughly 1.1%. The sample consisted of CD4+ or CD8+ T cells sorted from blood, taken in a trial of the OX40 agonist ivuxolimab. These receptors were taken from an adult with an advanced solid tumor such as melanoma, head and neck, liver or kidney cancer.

The CDR3 bases are TGCAGTGCCAAAAGGTCCTACGAGCAGTACTTC. Its translation: CSAKRSYEQYF. The rearrangement links TRBV20-1 to TRBJ2-7, with D hard to call. CDR1 and CDR2 (germline): DFQATT, SNEGSKA (reference sequence). The CDR3 spans 11 residues. Trimming took 6 bases from V and 1 from J, leaving 7 bases between them.

The CDR3 loop reads CASWGGPPSNTGELFF. In DNA form, the CDR3 reads TGTGCCAGCTGGGGGGGGCCACCATCCAACACCGGGGAGCTGTTTTTT. The chain joins TRBV7-7 to TRBJ2-2; D is possibly TRBD2 (7 bases). V dropped 8 bases and J dropped 2 bases, with 18 bases sitting between them. Per the germline V gene, CDR1 is SSHAT and CDR2 is FNYEAQ (reference sequence). The CDR3 is 16 amino acids.

The CDR3 bases are TGCAGCGGGGGCACAGGGCCCGAGCAGTACTTC. It yields the protein CSGGTGPEQYF. This chain links TRBV29-1 with TRBJ2-7, with D possibly TRBD1 on 6 matching bases. This CDR3 has 11 amino acids. The germline V and J ends were trimmed by 7 bases and 6 bases, with 13 bases remaining between them. Per germline, CDR1 SQVTM and CDR2 ANQGSEA.

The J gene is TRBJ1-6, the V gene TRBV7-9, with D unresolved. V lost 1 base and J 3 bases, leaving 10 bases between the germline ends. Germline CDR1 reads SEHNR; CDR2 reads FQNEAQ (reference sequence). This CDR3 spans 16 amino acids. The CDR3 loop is CASSLGSGFYNSPLHF. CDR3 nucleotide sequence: TGTGCCAGCAGCTTAGGGTCGGGGTTCTATAATTCACCCCTCCACTTT.

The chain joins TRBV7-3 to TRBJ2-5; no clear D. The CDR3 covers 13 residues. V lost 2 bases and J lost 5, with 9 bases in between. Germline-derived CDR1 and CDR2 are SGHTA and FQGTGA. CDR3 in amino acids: CASSLVHSETQYF. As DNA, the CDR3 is TGTGCCAGCAGCTTAGTACACAGCGAGACCCAGTACTTC.

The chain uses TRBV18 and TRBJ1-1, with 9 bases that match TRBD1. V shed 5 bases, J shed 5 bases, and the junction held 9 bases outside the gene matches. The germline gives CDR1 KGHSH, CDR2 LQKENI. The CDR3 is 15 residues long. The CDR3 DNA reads TGTGCCAGCTCAACGGCACAACAGGGGGCAACTGAAGCTTTCTTT. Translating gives CASSTAQQGATEAFF.

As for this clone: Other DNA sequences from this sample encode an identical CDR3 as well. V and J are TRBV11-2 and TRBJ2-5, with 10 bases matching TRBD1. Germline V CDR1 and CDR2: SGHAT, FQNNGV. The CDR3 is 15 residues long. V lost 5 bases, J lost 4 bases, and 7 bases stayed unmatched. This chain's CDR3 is CASSRADRGRETQYF. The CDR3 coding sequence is TGTGCCAGCAGCCGAGCGGACAGGGGGAGAGAGACCCAGTACTTC.